Listed here are 23 T cell receptor beta chains from one sample, sequenced in a study of human T cells and chemical hapten exposure. Each CDR3 protein is one row after TCRdb ran MiXCR on the RACE reads. The sample consists of nearly 350,000 distinct CDR3 sequences, around 7% of them appearing once. Time point: patch test 1, 2 weeks after DPC sensitization. Treatment given: therapeutic diphenylcyclopropenone sensitization with weekly scalp DPC. Specimen: whole blood, collected in connection with sensitization to the hapten diphenylcyclopropenone (DPC). These receptors were collected from a young woman with alopecia areata. Some clones in this sample may be carry-over from other donors' samples.

The chain recombines TRBV6-6 with TRBJ2-7; D unclear. Germline loops: CDR1 MNHNY, CDR2 SVGAGI (reference sequence). The CDR3 has 17 residues. V was clipped by 5 bases and J by 0 bases, with 20 bases between them. The CDR3 loop is CASSPDRRQDYSYEQYF. CDR3 in DNA: TGTGCCAGCAGTCCCGACCGCAGGCAGGATTACTCCTACGAGCAGTACTTC.

The chain has TRBV4-2 and TRBJ2-7; D may be TRBD2 (5 bases). The germline CDR1 and CDR2 sequences are LGHNA and YNFKEQ. The CDR3 consists of 14 residues. The V and J ends lost 0 bases and 5 bases respectively, with 11 bases between them. The CDR3 DNA is TGTGCCAGCAGCCAAGATTTGAGCGGTGACGAGCAGTACTTC. It specifies CASSQDLSGDEQYF.

This clonotype appeared a few times. V is TRBV7-9 and J is TRBJ1-4; D unclear. The CDR3 contains 14 residues. V was clipped by 6 bases and J by 8 bases, with 16 bases between them. From germline, CDR1 is SEHNR and CDR2 FQNEAQ (reference sequence). The CDR3 bases are TGTGCCAGCAGTTCGGCCCGTGCTTGGGAAAAACTGTTTTTT. This codes for CASSSARAWEKLFF.

The J gene is TRBJ1-3, the V gene TRBV14, with D unresolved. With 5 bases removed from V and 0 bases from J, the gap between germline ends came to 17 bases. The germline CDR1 and CDR2 sequences are SGHDN and FVKESK. This CDR3 contains 17 residues. CDR3: CASSKRTPRGSGNTIYF. The CDR3 bases are TGTGCCAGCAGCAAGCGGACCCCCAGAGGCTCTGGAAACACCATATATTTT.

This clonotype was counted ten times or more. Here the CDR3 reads CSAQEYGSANYGYTF. CDR3 coding DNA: TGCAGTGCACAAGAGTATGGATCCGCTAACTATGGCTACACCTTC. V gene TRBV20-1 combines with J gene TRBJ1-2; the D is unclear. This CDR3 has 15 amino acids. The germline V and J ends were trimmed by 6 bases and 0 bases, with 17 bases remaining between them. The germline gives CDR1 DFQATT, CDR2 SNEGSKA (reference sequence).

This clonotype was observed a few times. This chain links TRBV4-2 with TRBJ2-3; D unresolved. Germline V CDR1 and CDR2: LGHNA, YNFKEQ. CDR3 length: 15 amino acids. The V gene lost 1 base and the J gene lost 2 bases, with 10 bases spanning the gap. CDR3 bases: TGTGCCAGCAGCCAAGGAGATAGCTCCACAGATACGCAGTATTTT. Its translation is CASSQGDSSTDTQYF.

The gene calls are TRBV12-3 or TRBV12-4 and TRBJ2-1; either TRBD1 or TRBD2 may fit D (5 bases each). V was clipped by 8 bases and J by 5 bases, with 13 bases between them. This CDR3 has 13 residues. The CDR3 loop reads CASAGARNNEQFF. CDR3 in DNA: TGTGCCAGCGCCGGGGCTAGGAACAATGAGCAGTTCTTC.

CDR3: CASSYPFGQRGDQSTDTQYF. The CDR3 bases are TGTGCCAGCAGTTACCCCTTCGGCCAGCGGGGGGACCAAAGCACAGATACGCAGTATTTT. The chain couples TRBV28 to TRBJ2-3; 9 bases align to TRBD2. Germline V gene sequence: CDR1 MDHEN, CDR2 SYDVKM. This CDR3 is built from 20 residues. V shed 4 bases, J shed 0 bases, and the junction held 17 bases outside the gene matches.

This clonotype came up many times. V and J are TRBV2 and TRBJ2-5; TRBD2 agrees at 8 bases. The CDR3 has 16 residues. Germline lookup yields CDR1 SNHLY and CDR2 FYNNEI. The junction had 7 bases not matched to a gene; V was cut back by 2 bases and J by 2 bases. This CDR3 reads CASSEMKGGGQETQYF. The CDR3 DNA follows: TGTGCCAGCAGTGAAATGAAGGGCGGGGGGCAAGAGACCCAGTACTTC. The full variable domain, in which reference TRBV2 and TRBJ2-5 provide the parts outside the CDR3, is EPEVTQTPSHQVTQMGQEVILRCVPISNHLYFYWYRQILGQKVEFLVSFYNNEISEKSEIFDDQFSVERPDGSNFTLKIRSTKLEDSAMYFCASSEMKGGGQETQYFGPGTRLLVL.

The chain has TRBV12-3 or TRBV12-4 and TRBJ2-3, with 10 nucleotides matching TRBD1. The CDR3 contains 21 residues. V dropped 6 bases and J dropped 5; count of bases not matched to a gene: 26. The CDR3 bases are TGTGCCAGCAGACCTGGGACAGGGGACGCCGCTAGCGGTTCCGGTGAAGATACGCAGTATTTT. Protein: CASRPGTGDAASGSGEDTQYF.

The V and J genes are TRBV10-3 and TRBJ2-1; D remains unclear. Germline loops: CDR1 ENHRY, CDR2 SYGVKD. There are 15 residues in the CDR3. Between the trimmed V and J ends, which lost 3 bases and 0 bases, there was a span of 9 bases. The CDR3 bases are TGTGCCATCAGTGATGGCGGCGACTCCTACAATGAGCAGTTCTTC. It encodes CAISDGGDSYNEQFF.

This clonotype has a count of ten or more. The chain uses TRBV6-5 and TRBJ2-2; D gene unclear. Germline CDR1 MNHEY, CDR2 SVGAGI. Trimming cost V 4 bases and J 4 bases, with 16 bases left between them. The CDR3 length is 16 residues. CDR3 DNA: TGTGCCAGCAGTTCCAGGAATAGGTTAGGCACCGGGGAGCTGTTTTTT. As protein: CASSSRNRLGTGELFF.

This clonotype was picked up a small number of times. This chain uses TRBV6-2 or TRBV6-3 with TRBJ1-2, with 8 bases that match TRBD1. CDR3 size: 15 residues. The V and J ends lost 6 bases and 6 bases, in that order; junction bases with no gene match: 12. CDR1 is MNHEY, CDR2 SVGEGT, per germline. The CDR3 DNA reads TGTGCCAGCAGACGACTACAGGGGGTATTTCATGGCTACACCTTC. Residues: CASRRLQGVFHGYTF.

This clonotype was counted at least ten times. The chain is built from TRBV5-1 and TRBJ2-7, with 7 bases matching TRBD1. Germline CDR1 SGHRS, CDR2 YFSETQ. The ends lost 4 bases at V and 2 bases at J; junction bases unmatched: 9. The length of the CDR3 is 15 residues. CDR3 loop: CASSPRDSLAYEQYF. The CDR3 nucleotides are TGCGCCAGCAGCCCCAGGGACAGCCTCGCCTACGAGCAGTACTTC.

CDR3 region: CASSMGAKRIVQPQHF. CDR3 coding DNA: TGTGCCAGTAGTATGGGGGCAAAGAGAATCGTGCAGCCCCAGCATTTT. The V call is TRBV19, the J call TRBJ1-5; D is possibly TRBD1 (6 bases). CDR3 length: 16 residues. Germline values: CDR1 LNHDA, CDR2 SQIVND (reference sequence). V was pared by 3 bases and J by 7 bases, with 19 bases between.

The V call is TRBV5-1, the J call TRBJ2-5; TRBD1 matches 7 bases. V dropped 1 base and J dropped 4; count of bases not matched to a gene: 4. Germline loops: CDR1 SGHRS, CDR2 YFSETQ. The CDR3 contains 14 residues. The CDR3 loop reads CASSLSGTAETQYF. The CDR3 DNA follows: TGCGCCAGCAGCTTGTCCGGGACAGCAGAGACCCAGTACTTC.

This clonotype was seen many times. The rearrangement joins TRBV12-3 or TRBV12-4 to TRBJ2-1; D call uncertain. CDR3 length: 13 amino acids. The V end was cut by 6 bases, the J end by 13 bases, with 19 bases between. The CDR3 bases are TGTGCCAGCAGCAAAATTGACGTTCCACTCCAGTTCTTC. Its protein is CASSKIDVPLQFF.

This clonotype was seen a few times. This chain connects TRBV6-6 to TRBJ1-1; 7 bases fit TRBD1. The CDR3 is made up of 16 amino acids. The V gene's germline CDR1 is MNHNY and CDR2 SVGAGI (reference sequence). V was clipped by 2 bases and J by 1 base; unmatched bases: 7. This CDR3 reads CASSYAWDSANTEAFF. The CDR3 nucleotides are TGTGCCAGCAGTTACGCATGGGACAGCGCGAACACTGAAGCTTTCTTT.

In DNA form, the CDR3 reads TGCAGTGCTAGAGTGGAAAGACAGGGAATGGGAGCTTTCTTT. This codes for CSARVERQGMGAFF. The chain is built from TRBV20-1 and TRBJ1-1; 7 nucleotides line up with TRBD1. There are 14 residues in the CDR3. Germline V gives CDR1 DFQATT, CDR2 SNEGSKA (reference sequence). Trimming at V came to 1 base and at J to 10 bases, leaving 12 bases not matched to a gene.

This rearrangement joins TRBV12-3 or TRBV12-4 to TRBJ1-2; D not resolved. This CDR3 is built from 12 residues. V lost 2 bases, J lost 3 bases, and 4 bases lay in between. CDR3 residues: CASSLRDYGYTF. In nucleotides, the CDR3 is TGTGCCAGCAGTTTAAGGGACTATGGCTACACCTTC.

The V and J genes are TRBV6-2 or TRBV6-3 and TRBJ2-3, with D possibly TRBD1 on 5 matching bases. Trimming pared 4 bases from V and 8 bases from J, leaving 13 bases between. The CDR3 is 13 amino acids. The germline gives CDR1 MNHEY, CDR2 SVGEGT. The CDR3: CASSFPGISTQYF. The CDR3, as DNA: TGTGCCAGCAGTTTTCCAGGGATATCTACGCAGTATTTT.

Comment on this clonotype: A read error may be the cause here, since a much bigger clone is one base away. CDR3 nucleotide sequence: TGTGCCAGCAGCTTGGTACCCCACAATGAGCAGTTCTTC. This encodes CASSLVPHNEQFF. This chain connects TRBV7-8 to TRBJ2-1; D is unclear. CDR3 length equals 13 residues. V was pared by 3 bases and J by 5 bases, with 8 bases between. Per germline, CDR1 SGHVS and CDR2 FQNEAQ.

The sample holds many counts of this clonotype. The chain is built from TRBV4-2 and TRBJ1-5; 7 positions match TRBD1. V shed 5 bases, J shed 0 bases, and the junction held 1 base outside the gene matches. This CDR3 is 14 amino acids long. Germline assignment: CDR1 LGHNA and CDR2 YNFKEQ. In nucleotides, the CDR3 is TGTGCCAGCAGCGGGACAGATAGCAATCAGCCCCAGCATTTT. Amino acids: CASSGTDSNQPQHF.